The clone carrying this TCR beta chain was counted a few times. Its target is not known. The germline V gene has CDR1 SEHNR and CDR2 FQNEAQ (reference sequence). This CDR3 spans 15 amino acids. The V and J ends lost 4 bases and 8 bases, in that order; junction bases with no gene match: 7. This sample is drawn from a study of T cell repertoires in cytomegalovirus infection. TCRdb reprocessed the reads with MiXCR, giving one entry per CDR3 protein. The repertoire holds over 95,000 distinct CDR3 sequences, with more than 30% as singletons. This material consisted of CD8+ T cells from cultured PBMCs, taken from culture after CMV antigen stimulation. This sequence joins TRBV7-9 and TRBJ2-3, with 12 positions matching TRBD1. The receptor was derived from a human donor in good health (CMV status not recorded). Some clones in this sample may be carry-over from other donors' samples. The CDR3 nucleotides are TGTGCCAGCAGCTCCCGGGACAGGGGGCAAGGTACGCAGTATTTT. Residues: CASSSRDRGQGTQYF.